This entry describes one T cell receptor beta chain. Antigen: not known. Germline loops: CDR1 MNHEY, CDR2 SVGAGI. The CDR3 is 11 residues long. The V end was cut by 6 bases, the J end by 9 bases, with 9 bases between. This record belongs to a study of OX40 agonist ivuxolimab in advanced cancers. For the study at large: Ivuxolimab is an agonistic anti-OX40 (CD134) antibody, and patients were treated with it. Partial responses were seen in three patients, one with hepatocellular carcinoma and two with cutaneous melanoma.

Study-level results: Clonal expansion was seen in CD4+ and CD8+ blood T cells by week 6 at 0.1 to 3.0 mg/kg. The study found that CD8+ T cells averaged more expanded clones than CD4+.

The assay was immunoSEQ multiplex PCR, and TCRdb's table has in-frame clones only and misses some. The sample holds around 79,000 clones, 85% seen once. The TCR comes from an adult with an advanced solid tumor such as melanoma, head and neck, liver or kidney cancer. V usage is TRBV6-5 and J usage is TRBJ1-3; a possible D gene is TRBD1 (6 bases). Material: CD4+ or CD8+ T cells sorted from blood, obtained in a trial of the OX40 agonist ivuxolimab. CDR3 region: CASSLGGTIYF. The CDR3 DNA is TGTGCCAGCAGCCTAGGGGGCACCATATATTTT.